This T cell receptor (beta chain) derives from a study of shared clonotypes between healthy human individuals. This CDR3 is built from 17 residues. Trimming left V 3 bases short and J 5 bases short, with 22 bases between. The V gene's germline CDR1 is MDHEN and CDR2 SYDVKM. Profiled with immunoSEQ multiplex PCR; TCRdb holds only in-frame clones, not every one. The table lists under 2,500,000 clones, roughly 95% of them singletons. The V call is TRBV28, the J call TRBJ2-5, with D perhaps given as TRBD1 or TRBD2 (5 bases each). This TCR was recovered from a young man in good health. Sequencing was carried out using naive CD4+ T cells sorted from blood. The subset was: CD45RA+ positively selected. This CDR3 is CASSFGLMGVHRETQYF. CDR3 DNA sequence: TGTGCCAGCAGTTTCGGACTGATGGGGGTCCATAGGGAGACCCAGTACTTC.